This record looks at one T cell receptor beta chain sequence and its context. No antigen is known for it. The data stem from a study of shared clonotypes between healthy human individuals. Study conclusions and caveats: Investigators collected only blood, and repertoires in tissues likely differ. Generally, naive subsets (rather than memory subsets) showed larger estimated richness.

Samples underwent the assay at deep level. Measured with immunoSEQ multiplex PCR; TCRdb has only the in-frame clones, and not every one. The sample consists of some 2.1 million clones, just under 95% of them appearing once. Positively selected for CCR7, the CD45RO-negative cells used as naive CD8 cells excluded terminally differentiated effector memory CD45RA+ cells. Germline values: CDR1 MNHEY, CDR2 SMNVEV (reference sequence). The CDR3 sequence is 16 residues long. Trimming took 2 bases from V and 4 from J; bases not matched to a gene: 4. This chain joins TRBV27 and TRBJ2-2; TRBD2 agrees at 10 bases. Sequencing used naive CD8+ T cells from PBMCs. This sequence originates from a man younger than 30 in good health. Some clones in this sample may be carry-over from other donors' samples. The CDR3 DNA is TGTGCCAGCAGTTTACTAGCGGGAGTCGTCACCGGGGAGCTGTTTTTT. It specifies CASSLLAGVVTGELFF.